Sequencing of this TCR beta chain was carried out in a study of Tregs in tolerant kidney transplant recipients. Overall study findings and caveats: Expanding Tregs on activated donor B cells appeared to best identify donor-specific TCRbeta clones. Findings come from small patient numbers and require larger validation.

Concerning this clone: Antigen: not known.

The germline V gene encodes CDR1 SNHLY and CDR2 FYNNEI. Trimming pared 6 bases from V and 0 bases from J, leaving 20 bases between. The CDR3 has 17 residues. Measured with immunoSEQ multiplex PCR; TCRdb has only the in-frame clones, and not every one. The sample lists roughly 66,000 clones, roughly 90% occurring once. Unstimulated regulatory T cells (CD4+CD25+CD127-), CD4+CD25- non-regulatory cells, CD4 and CD8 cells were FACS-sorted from thawed PBMCs. The TCR comes from a human donor who received a combined kidney and bone marrow transplant. The rearrangement joins TRBV2 to TRBJ1-1; no clear D. Sequencing was performed on CD8+ T cells from blood, taken before the transplant. The CDR3 DNA reads as TGTGCCAGCAGAGGTTTGGAGGGTTTAACCGTGAACACTGAAGCTTTCTTT. Its protein product is CASRGLEGLTVNTEAFF. Full variable domain (remainder filled in from reference TRBV2 and TRBJ1-1): EPEVTQTPSHQVTQMGQEVILRCVPISNHLYFYWYRQILGQKVEFLVSFYNNEISEKSEIFDDQFSVERPDGSNFTLKIRSTKLEDSAMYFCASRGLEGLTVNTEAFFGQGTRLTVV.